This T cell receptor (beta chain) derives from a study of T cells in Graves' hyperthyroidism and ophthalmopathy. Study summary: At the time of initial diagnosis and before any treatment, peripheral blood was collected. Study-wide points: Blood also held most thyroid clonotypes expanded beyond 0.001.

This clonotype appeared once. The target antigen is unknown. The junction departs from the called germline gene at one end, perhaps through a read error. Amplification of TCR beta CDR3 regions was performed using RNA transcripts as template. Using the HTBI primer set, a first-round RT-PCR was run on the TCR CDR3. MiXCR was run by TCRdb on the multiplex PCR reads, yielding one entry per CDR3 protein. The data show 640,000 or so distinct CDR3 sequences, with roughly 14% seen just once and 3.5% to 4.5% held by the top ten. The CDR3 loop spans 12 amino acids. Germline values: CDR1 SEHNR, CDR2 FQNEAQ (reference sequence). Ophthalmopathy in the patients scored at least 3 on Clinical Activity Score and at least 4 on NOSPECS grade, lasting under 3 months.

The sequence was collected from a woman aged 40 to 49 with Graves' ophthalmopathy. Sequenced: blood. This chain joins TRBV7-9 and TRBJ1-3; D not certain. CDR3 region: CASSSAGFFGDF. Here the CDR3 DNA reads TGTGCCAGCAGCTCGGCTGGGTTTTTTGGGGATTTT.